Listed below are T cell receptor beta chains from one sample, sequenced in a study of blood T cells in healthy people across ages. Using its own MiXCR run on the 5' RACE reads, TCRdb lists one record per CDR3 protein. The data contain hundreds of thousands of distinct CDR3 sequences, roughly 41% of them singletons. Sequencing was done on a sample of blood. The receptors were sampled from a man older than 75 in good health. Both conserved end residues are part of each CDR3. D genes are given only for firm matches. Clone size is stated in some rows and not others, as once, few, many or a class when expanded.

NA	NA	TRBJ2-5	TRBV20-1	CSGRDQETQYF	TGCAGTGGGCGGGACCAAGAGACCCAGTACTTC
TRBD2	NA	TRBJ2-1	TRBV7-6	CASSLARLADSNEQFF	TGTGCCAGCAGCTTAGCACGACTAGCGGACTCTAATGAGCAGTTCTTC
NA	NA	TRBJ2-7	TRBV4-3	CASSQERVYEQYF	TGCGCCAGCAGCCAAGAGAGAGTTTACGAGCAGTACTTC
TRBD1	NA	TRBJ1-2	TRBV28	CASGTETGGDYGYTF	TGTGCCAGCGGTACAGAGACAGGGGGCGACTATGGCTACACCTTC
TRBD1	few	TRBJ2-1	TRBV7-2	CASSKGQRVDNEQFF	TGTGCCAGCAGCAAGGGACAGCGAGTTGACAATGAGCAGTTCTTC
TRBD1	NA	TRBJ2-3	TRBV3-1	CASSPRQGITDTRYF	TGTGCCAGCAGCCCTCGACAGGGGATCACAGATACGCGGTATTTT
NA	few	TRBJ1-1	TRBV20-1	CSAPGRIMNTEAFF	TGCAGTGCCCCGGGACGGATCATGAACACTGAAGCTTTCTTT
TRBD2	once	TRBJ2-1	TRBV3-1	CASSQGRLAGGVGQFF	TGTGCCAGCAGCCAAGGTCGGCTAGCGGGAGGAGTAGGGCAGTTCTTC
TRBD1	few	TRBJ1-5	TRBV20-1	CSAKKTGNSNQPQHF	TGCAGTGCCAAAAAGACAGGGAACAGCAATCAGCCCCAGCATTTT
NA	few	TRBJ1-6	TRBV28	CASSFPKGRYNSPLHF	TGTGCCAGCAGTTTTCCTAAGGGACGGTATAATTCACCCCTCCACTTT
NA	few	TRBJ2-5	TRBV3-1	CASSQDWLASETQYF	TGTGCCAGCAGCCAAGATTGGCTAGCTTCGGAGACCCAGTACTTC
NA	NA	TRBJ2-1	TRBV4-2	CASSQRQSGNEQFF	TGTGCCAGCAGCCAGAGACAGTCGGGCAATGAGCAGTTCTTC
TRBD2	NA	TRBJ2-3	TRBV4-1	CASSPYRTSGITDTQYF	TGCGCCAGCAGCCCCTATAGGACTAGCGGAATCACAGATACGCAGTATTTT
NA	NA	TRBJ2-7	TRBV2	CASSVQGRYF	TGTGCCAGCAGTGTTCAAGGACGGTACTTC
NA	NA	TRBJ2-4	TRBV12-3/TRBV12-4	CASRVDRAKNIQYF	TGTGCCAGCAGAGTAGACAGAGCCAAAAACATTCAGTACTTC
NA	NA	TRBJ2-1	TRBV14	CASNNQGSYNEQFF	TGTGCCAGTAATAATCAGGGATCCTACAATGAGCAGTTCTTC
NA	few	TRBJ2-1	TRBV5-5	CASSRAGSVIEGEQFF	TGTGCCAGCAGCCGAGCTGGGTCTGTAATAGAGGGTGAGCAGTTCTTC
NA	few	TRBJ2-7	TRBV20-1	CSARDRLGQGYEQYF	TGCAGTGCTAGAGATCGCCTAGGGCAGGGCTACGAGCAGTACTTC
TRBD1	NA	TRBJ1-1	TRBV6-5	CASSTTGGGLNTEAFF	TGTGCCAGCAGTACGACAGGGGGCGGCTTGAACACTGAAGCTTTCTTT
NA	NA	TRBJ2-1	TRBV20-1	CSAAESPYNEQFF	TGCAGTGCGGCAGAGTCCCCCTACAATGAGCAGTTCTTC
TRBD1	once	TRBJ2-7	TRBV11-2	CASSVPGTGTYEQYF	TGTGCCAGCAGTGTCCCCGGGACAGGGACCTACGAGCAGTACTTC
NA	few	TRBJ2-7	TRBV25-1	CASSEAGRTARSYEQYF	TGTGCCAGCAGTGAAGCCGGGCGGACTGCTAGGTCCTACGAGCAGTACTTC
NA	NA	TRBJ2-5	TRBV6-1	CASSLGPGWETQYF	TGTGCCAGCTCCCTAGGGCCAGGGTGGGAGACCCAGTACTTC
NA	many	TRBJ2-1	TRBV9	CASSVDRGEHEQFF	TGTGCCAGCAGCGTTGACCGGGGAGAGCATGAGCAGTTCTTC
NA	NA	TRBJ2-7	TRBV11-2	CASSLRVEQYF	TGTGCCAGCAGCTTACGGGTCGAGCAGTACTTC
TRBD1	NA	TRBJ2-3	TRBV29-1	CSVDPTGTDTQYF	TGCAGCGTTGACCCGACAGGGACAGATACGCAGTATTTT
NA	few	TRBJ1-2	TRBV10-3	CAISEGSSYGYTF	TGTGCCATCAGTGAGGGCTCTTCATATGGCTACACCTTC
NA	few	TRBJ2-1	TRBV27	CASRATGSSYNEQFF	TGTGCCAGCAGAGCCACAGGGAGCTCCTACAATGAGCAGTTCTTC
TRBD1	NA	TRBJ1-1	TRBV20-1	CSATDRGRRDEAFF	TGCAGTGCCACGGACAGGGGAAGACGAGATGAAGCTTTCTTT
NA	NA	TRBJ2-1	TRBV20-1	CSARTGRNSYNEQFF	TGCAGTGCTAGGACGGGACGAAACTCGTACAATGAGCAGTTCTTC
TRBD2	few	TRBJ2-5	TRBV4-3	CASSQDRLAGGKTQYF	TGCGCCAGCAGCCAAGATCGTCTAGCGGGAGGCAAGACCCAGTACTTC
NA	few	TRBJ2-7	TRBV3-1	CASSPSSGGLVGQYF	TGTGCCAGCAGCCCCTCCTCCGGGGGGCTGGTGGGGCAGTACTTC
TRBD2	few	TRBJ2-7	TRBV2	CASSESGRELHEQYF	TGTGCCAGCAGTGAAAGCGGGCGGGAGCTCCACGAGCAGTACTTC
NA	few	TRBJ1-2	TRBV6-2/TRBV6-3	CASSSLRQADDYGYTF	TGTGCCAGCAGTTCCCTACGACAGGCCGACGACTATGGCTACACCTTC
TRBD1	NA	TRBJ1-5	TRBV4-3	CASSDGQGNQPQHF	TGCGCCAGCAGCGATGGACAGGGGAATCAGCCCCAGCATTTT
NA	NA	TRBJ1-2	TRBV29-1	CSVEDRGRRSYTF	TGCAGCGTTGAAGATCGCGGCCGTCGGAGCTACACCTTC
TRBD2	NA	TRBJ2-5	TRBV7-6	CASSLVPTSGLPAETQYF	TGTGCCAGCAGCTTAGTTCCGACTAGCGGGCTTCCCGCGGAGACCCAGTACTTC
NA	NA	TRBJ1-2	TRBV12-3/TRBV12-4	CASRSGDGYTF	TGTGCCAGCAGGTCGGGGGATGGCTACACCTTC
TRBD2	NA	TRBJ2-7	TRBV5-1	CASSPPVSGRASEQYF	TGCGCCAGCAGCCCTCCGGTAAGCGGGAGGGCCAGTGAGCAGTACTTC
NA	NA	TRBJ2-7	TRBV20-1	CSARQGVNYEQYF	TGCAGTGCTAGGCAGGGCGTAAACTACGAGCAGTACTTC
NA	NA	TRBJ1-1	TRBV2	CASTPTTGVNTKAFF	TGTGCCAGCACCCCTACGACAGGTGTGAACACTAAAGCTTTCTTT
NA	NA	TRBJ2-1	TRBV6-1	CASSESYNEQFF	TGTGCCAGCAGTGAAAGTTACAATGAGCAGTTCTTC